The 27 T cell receptor beta chains below were found in one sample sequenced in a study of blood T cell repertoires in COVID-19. The protocol was immunoSEQ multiplex PCR, while the TCRdb copy is restricted to in-frame clones and leaves out a portion. The data show roughly 360,000 clones, around 84% seen once. Sequenced sample: peripheral blood. The receptor set was obtained from a human donor with acute or convalescent COVID-19. The donor label of this sample is uncertain.

The chain employs TRBV20-1 and TRBJ2-7; the D gene is possibly TRBD2 (5 bases). The CDR3 is made up of 11 amino acids. Looked up from germline, CDR1 is DFQATT and CDR2 is SNEGSKA (reference sequence). V lost 6 bases and J 7 bases, leaving 13 bases between the germline ends. The CDR3 nucleotides read TGCAGTGCGGAGGTGTTAGTGGAGCAGTACTTC. The encoded protein is CSAEVLVEQYF.

The chain links TRBV3-1 (or the pseudogene TRBV3-2) to TRBJ2-1; the match to TRBD2 covers 8 bases. This CDR3 has 16 amino acids. The V gene end was trimmed by 0 bases and the J gene end by 2 bases; junction bases not matched to a gene: 3. The germline V gene has CDR1 LGHDT and CDR2 YNNKEL (reference sequence). In nucleotides, the CDR3 is TGTGCCAGCAGCCAAGATCGGCGGGGGGCCTACAATGAGCAGTTCTTC. Encoded protein: CASSQDRRGAYNEQFF.

This clone showed up just a few times. The V call is TRBV6-1, the J call TRBJ1-3, with D perhaps matching TRBD1 (5 bases). Germline values: CDR1 MNHNS, CDR2 SASEGT. V lost 3 bases to trimming and J lost 4 bases, with 10 bases between them. The CDR3 is 14 amino acids. CDR3 sequence: CASSDLGRGNTIYF. In DNA form, the CDR3 reads TGTGCCAGCAGTGATCTGGGGCGCGGAAACACCATATATTTT.

The chain recombines TRBV5-6 with TRBJ1-5; possible D gene TRBD1, 6 bases. This CDR3 spans 16 amino acids. Germline assignment: CDR1 SGHDT and CDR2 YYEEEE. Trimming left V 4 bases short and J 2 bases short, with 16 bases between. The CDR3 DNA reads TGTGCCAGCAGCCGCCTACAAGGGGGACGCAATCAGCCCCAGCATTTT. This translates into CASSRLQGGRNQPQHF.

V and J are TRBV29-1 and TRBJ2-7; D gene ambiguous. Trimming stripped 7 bases from V and 0 bases from J, with 10 bases between. Looked up from germline, CDR1 is SQVTM and CDR2 is ANQGSEA. The CDR3 contains 12 residues. This CDR3 reads CSARLNSYEQYF. The CDR3 coding sequence is TGCAGCGCCCGACTCAACTCCTACGAGCAGTACTTC.

The V and J genes are TRBV5-5 and TRBJ2-7, with no clear D. This CDR3 has 12 amino acids. Germline lookup yields CDR1 SGHKS and CDR2 YYEKEE (reference sequence). V was cut by 4 bases and J by 3 bases, with 8 bases left in between. The CDR3 DNA sequence: TGTGCCAGCAGCCCTGCAGACTACGAGCAGTACTTC. Translating gives CASSPADYEQYF.

V and J are TRBV30 and TRBJ1-2; tentative D call: TRBD1 (5 bases). This CDR3 is 14 amino acids long. V dropped 3 bases and J dropped 8 bases, with 19 bases sitting between them. Germline CDR1 is GTSNPN and CDR2 is SVGIG (reference sequence). In nucleotides, the CDR3 is TGTGCCTGGAGCCCCGGGAGGGGCTCCTGGGGCTACACCTTC. Amino acid sequence: CAWSPGRGSWGYTF.

This clone has a single count. The genes are TRBV5-6 and TRBJ2-2; 8 bases line up with TRBD2. There are 15 residues in the CDR3. CDR1 and CDR2 (germline): SGHDT, YYEEEE. J gave up 0 bases and V 4 bases, and 2 bases lay outside the gene matches. The CDR3 DNA sequence: TGTGCCAGCAGCAAGGGACTAGCGAACACCGGGGAGCTGTTTTTT. Protein: CASSKGLANTGELFF.

CDR3 DNA: TGTGCCAGCAGCCCCCGTTGGGGACAGGGTAATGAAAAACTGTTTTTT. Translating it yields CASSPRWGQGNEKLFF. The chain uses TRBV5-5 and TRBJ1-4; 9 bases fit TRBD1. Germline CDR1 reads SGHKS; CDR2 reads YYEKEE (reference sequence). The CDR3 extends over 16 amino acids. Germline trimming cut 4 bases from V and 4 bases from J; bases unmatched to any gene: 8.

V and J are TRBV18 and TRBJ1-4; D not resolved. The V gene's germline CDR1 is KGHSH and CDR2 LQKENI. With 3 bases removed from V and 8 bases from J, the gap between germline ends came to 10 bases. This CDR3 is 13 amino acids long. In nucleotides, the CDR3 is TGTGCCAGCTCACCGGGTACGGGGGAAAAACTGTTTTTT. Translated, it gives CASSPGTGEKLFF. Drawing the rest from reference TRBV18 and TRBJ1-4, the complete variable domain is NAGVMQNPRHLVRRRGQEARLRCSPMKGHSHVYWYRQLPEEGLKFMVYLQKENIIDESGMPKERFSAEFPKEGPSILRIQQVVRGDSAAYFCASSPGTGEKLFFGSGTQLSVL.

The chain couples TRBV3-1 (or the pseudogene TRBV3-2) to TRBJ1-6, with D possibly matching TRBD1 (5 bases). Per the germline V gene, CDR1 is LGHDT and CDR2 is YNNKEL (reference sequence). This CDR3 is built from 15 residues. V was clipped by 7 bases and J by 7 bases, with 17 bases between them. In DNA, the CDR3 is TGTGCCAGCACCACGGCGGGACTGCGGAATTCACCCCTCCACTTT. Its protein is CASTTAGLRNSPLHF.

The V call is TRBV5-1, the J call TRBJ2-3; D gene ambiguous. The length of the CDR3 is 16 residues. Per germline, CDR1 SGHRS and CDR2 YFSETQ. Trimming took 4 bases from V and 1 from J, leaving 16 bases between them. The CDR3 is CASSRLSPSGTDTQYF. The CDR3 nucleotides read TGCGCCAGCAGCCGTCTTTCACCCTCGGGCACAGATACGCAGTATTTT.

V and J are TRBV7-6 and TRBJ2-5; TRBD2 aligns across 10 bases. The V gene end was trimmed by 5 bases and the J gene end by 1 base; junction bases not matched to a gene: 7. Germline CDR1 reads SGHVS; CDR2 reads FNYEAQ. CDR3 length: 16 amino acids. The CDR3 coding sequence is TGTGCCAGCAGCCCCCGGACTAGCGGCTCCCAAGAGACCCAGTACTTC. Translated, it gives CASSPRTSGSQETQYF.

This chain uses TRBV23-1 with TRBJ2-7; no firm D call. TRBV23-1 is known as an ORF, though its function is uncertain. Deletions cut 3 bases from V and 6 bases from J, with 18 bases between. The CDR3 runs 15 residues. Here the CDR3 reads CASSHGLHETPEQYF. The CDR3 nucleotides are TGCGCCAGCAGTCATGGTTTACACGAAACCCCCGAGCAGTACTTC.

CDR3 DNA sequence: TGTGCCAGCAGCTTGGCCGGGGGACTCCAAGAGACCCAGTACTTC. Protein product: CASSLAGGLQETQYF. The gene calls are TRBV5-6 and TRBJ2-5; a possible D gene is TRBD2 (6 bases). Deletions cut 0 bases from V and 1 base from J, with 10 bases between. The germline CDR1 and CDR2 sequences are SGHDT and YYEEEE. The CDR3 sequence is 15 residues long.

The V call is TRBV5-1, the J call TRBJ1-5, with 8 bases that match TRBD1. The CDR3 is 17 amino acids. With V trimmed by 4 bases and J by 4 bases, 13 bases remained unmatched. The germline CDR1 and CDR2 sequences are SGHRS and YFSETQ. The CDR3 here is CASSPGQGRGLNQPQHF. The CDR3 coding sequence is TGCGCCAGCAGCCCAGGACAGGGCAGGGGCTTAAATCAGCCCCAGCATTTT.

About this clone: The sample carries other DNA sequences with the same CDR3. The chain joins TRBV6-5 to TRBJ2-2; D might be TRBD1 (6 bases). This CDR3 region has 13 residues. From germline, CDR1 is MNHEY and CDR2 SVGAGI. V was cut by 6 bases and J by 1 base, with 6 bases left in between. The CDR3 reads CASRQGNTGELFF. The CDR3 DNA is TGTGCCAGCAGACAGGGGAACACCGGGGAGCTGTTTTTT.

This clone was seen just once. The chain uses TRBV18 and TRBJ1-3; 7 bases align to TRBD1. Germline trimming cut 5 bases from V and 4 bases from J; bases unmatched to any gene: 8. Germline V gene data show CDR1 as KGHSH and CDR2 as LQKENI. CDR3 length: 15 amino acids. In DNA, the CDR3 is TGTGCCAGCTCAAGCGACAGGGTAGGAGGAAACACCATATATTTT. Translated, it gives CASSSDRVGGNTIYF.

The chain combines TRBV6-6 with TRBJ2-6; a weak D match, TRBD2 (5 bases). The length of the CDR3 is 17 residues. Between the trimmed V and J ends, which lost 5 bases and 0 bases, there was a span of 14 bases. CDR1 is MNHNY and CDR2 is SVGAGI in the germline V gene (reference sequence). CDR3 DNA sequence: TGTGCCAGCAGTCCTCTTCGGGATTTCTCTGGGGCCAACGTCCTGACTTTC. This encodes CASSPLRDFSGANVLTF.

The V and J genes are TRBV7-8 and TRBJ2-1, with 11 bases matching TRBD2. CDR3 length: 16 amino acids. V shed 5 bases, J shed 6 bases, and the junction held 9 bases outside the gene matches. Per the germline V gene, CDR1 is SGHVS and CDR2 is FQNEAQ. The CDR3 loop reads CASSPRPLAGGNEQFF. CDR3 in DNA: TGTGCCAGCAGCCCGCGGCCCCTAGCGGGAGGCAATGAGCAGTTCTTC.

The chain has TRBV7-9 and TRBJ1-1; D gene uncertain. V was cut by 0 bases and J by 11 bases, with 19 bases left in between. CDR3 size: 15 residues. Germline V gene data show CDR1 as SEHNR and CDR2 as FQNEAQ (reference sequence). In DNA form, the CDR3 reads TGTGCCAGCAGCTTAGCGGAGGTGGTCACAGCCGGCGCTTTCTTT. It translates to CASSLAEVVTAGAFF.

The chain links TRBV29-1 to TRBJ2-7, with D possibly being TRBD1 (7 bases). Trimming removed 2 bases at V and 3 bases at J, with 17 bases between. Germline V gene data show CDR1 as SQVTM and CDR2 as ANQGSEA. The length of the CDR3 is 15 residues. The CDR3: CSVEIRGTDIYEQYF. The CDR3, as DNA: TGCAGCGTTGAAATCCGGGGGACAGACATCTACGAGCAGTACTTC.

The V gene is TRBV18, the J gene TRBJ2-7; D unresolved. Germline CDR1 and CDR2: KGHSH and LQKENI. V dropped 2 bases and J dropped 7 bases, with 12 bases sitting between them. The CDR3 length is 13 residues. Here the CDR3 DNA reads TGTGCCAGCTCACCATCGCTATCGGAGGAGCAGTACTTC. It codes for CASSPSLSEEQYF. The entire variable domain, with the rest obtained from reference TRBV18 and TRBJ2-7, is as follows: NAGVMQNPRHLVRRRGQEARLRCSPMKGHSHVYWYRQLPEEGLKFMVYLQKENIIDESGMPKERFSAEFPKEGPSILRIQQVVRGDSAAYFCASSPSLSEEQYFGPGTRLTVT.

The J gene is TRBJ2-3, the V gene TRBV6-5, with unresolved D. Per the germline V gene, CDR1 is MNHEY and CDR2 is SVGAGI. There are 14 residues in the CDR3. V was shortened by 2 bases and J by 2 bases, with 8 bases between the two germline ends. This chain's CDR3 is CASSYSTDTDTQYF. The DNA of the CDR3 is TGTGCCAGCAGTTACAGCACCGACACAGATACGCAGTATTTT.

The V and J genes are TRBV27 and TRBJ2-5; a weak D match, TRBD1 (5 bases). Per the germline V gene, CDR1 is MNHEY and CDR2 is SMNVEV (reference sequence). Trimming shortened V by 2 bases and J by 2 bases, and 12 bases separated the two germline ends. This CDR3 contains 15 residues. The CDR3 region is CASSLRGRTQETQYF. In DNA form, the CDR3 reads TGTGCCAGCAGTTTAAGGGGAAGGACGCAAGAGACCCAGTACTTC.

This clone has a single count. The chain employs TRBV9 and TRBJ2-1; possibly TRBD2 for D (9 bases). In germline, CDR1 is SGDLS, CDR2 YYNGEE. This CDR3 has 19 residues. The ends were cut back, 5 bases at V and 4 bases at J, with 28 bases in the middle. In DNA form, the CDR3 reads TGTGCCAGCAGTCCCGACAGGGGTACTAGCGGGTTTACTTACAATGAGCAGTTCTTC. Residues: CASSPDRGTSGFTYNEQFF.

This rearrangement joins TRBV28 to TRBJ2-3; 7 positions match TRBD2. The CDR3 loop spans 14 amino acids. CDR1 is MDHEN, CDR2 SYDVKM, per germline. The V segment lost 5 bases and the J segment 2 bases; nucleotides outside the gene matches: 4. The CDR3 is CASSRSGNTDTQYF. CDR3 DNA sequence: TGTGCCAGCAGTCGAAGCGGGAACACAGATACGCAGTATTTT.